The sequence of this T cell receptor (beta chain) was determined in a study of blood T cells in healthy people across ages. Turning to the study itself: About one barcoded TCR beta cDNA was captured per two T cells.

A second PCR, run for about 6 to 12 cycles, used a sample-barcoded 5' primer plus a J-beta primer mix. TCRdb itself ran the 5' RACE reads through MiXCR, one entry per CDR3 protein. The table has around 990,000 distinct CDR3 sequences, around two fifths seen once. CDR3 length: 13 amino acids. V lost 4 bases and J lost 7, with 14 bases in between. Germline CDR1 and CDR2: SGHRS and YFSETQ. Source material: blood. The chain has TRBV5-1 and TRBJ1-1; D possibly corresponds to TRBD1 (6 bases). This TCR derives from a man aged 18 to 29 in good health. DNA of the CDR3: TGCGCCAGCAGCCCAACCCGGACAGTTGAAGCTTTCTTT. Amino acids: CASSPTRTVEAFF. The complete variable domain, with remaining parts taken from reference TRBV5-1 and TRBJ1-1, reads KAGVTQTPRYLIKTRGQQVTLSCSPISGHRSVSWYQQTPGQGLQFLFEYFSETQRNKGNFPGRFSGRQFSNSRSEMNVSTLELGDSALYLCASSPTRTVEAFFGQGTRLTVV.